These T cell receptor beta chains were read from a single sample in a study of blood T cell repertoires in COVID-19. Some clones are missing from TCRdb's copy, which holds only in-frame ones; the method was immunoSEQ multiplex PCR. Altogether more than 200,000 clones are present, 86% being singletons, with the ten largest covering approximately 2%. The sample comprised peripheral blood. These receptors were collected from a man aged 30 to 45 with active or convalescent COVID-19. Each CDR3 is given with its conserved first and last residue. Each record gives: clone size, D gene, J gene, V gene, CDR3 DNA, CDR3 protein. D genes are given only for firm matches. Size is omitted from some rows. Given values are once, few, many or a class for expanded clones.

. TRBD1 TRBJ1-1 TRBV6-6 TGTGCCAGCAGTACAGGGGTGAGAGCTTTCTTT CASSTGVRAFF
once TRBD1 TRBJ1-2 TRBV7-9 TGTGCCAGCAGCTTGGGACAGAACTATGGCTACACCTTC CASSLGQNYGYTF
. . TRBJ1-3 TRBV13 TGTGCCAGCAGCCCAGGGGTCTCTGGAAACACCATATATTTT CASSPGVSGNTIYF
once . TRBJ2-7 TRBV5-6 TGTGCCAGCAGCCCCTACCCAGGAAACGAGCAGTACTTC CASSPYPGNEQYF
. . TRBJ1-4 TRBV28 TGTGCCAGCAGCAAACAGGCAACTAATGAAAAACTGTTTTTT CASSKQATNEKLFF
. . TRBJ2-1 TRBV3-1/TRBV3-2 TGTGCCAGCAGCCAAGGCCTAGACAATGAGCAGTTCTTC CASSQGLDNEQFF
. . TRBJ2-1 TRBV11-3 TGTGCCAGCAGCCCACAGGCCAGGGTCGATGAGCAGTTCTTC CASSPQARVDEQFF
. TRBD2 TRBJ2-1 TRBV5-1 TGCGCCAGCAGCTTGGCGGGACTAGACTCCTACAATGAGCAGTTCTTC CASSLAGLDSYNEQFF
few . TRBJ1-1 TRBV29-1 TGCAGCGTATTCCCCGGCACTGAAGCTTTCTTT CSVFPGTEAFF
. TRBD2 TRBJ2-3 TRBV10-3 TGTGCCATCAGTGTGTCGGGGGGGATCACAGATACGCAGTATTTT CAISVSGGITDTQYF
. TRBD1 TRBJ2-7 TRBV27 TGTGCCAGCAGAAGAGGACAGGGATACGAGCAGTACTTC CASRRGQGYEQYF
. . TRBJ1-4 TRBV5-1 TGCGCCAGCAGACAGGGCGGCAGTAATGAAAAACTGTTTTTT CASRQGGSNEKLFF
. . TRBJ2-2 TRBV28 TGTGCCAGCAGTTTACAGGGAATGGTAGCCGGGGAGCTGTTTTTT CASSLQGMVAGELFF
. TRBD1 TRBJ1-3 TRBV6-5 TGTGCCTCAAAACCCCAGGGGGCTACCGGAAACACCATATATTTT CASKPQGATGNTIYF
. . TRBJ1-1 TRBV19 TGTGCCAGTAGTATATCGGGGGGGAACACTGAAGCTTTCTTT CASSISGGNTEAFF
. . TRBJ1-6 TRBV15 TGTGCCACCAGCAGATCCAGATCCGTGGCCCTGACTAGCAATTCACCCCTCCACTTT CATSRSRSVALTSNSPLHF
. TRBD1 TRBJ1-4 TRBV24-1 TGTGCCACCAGTGGACCCGGGAGGGGGCCGGGTGGGAATAATGAAAAACTGTTTTTT CATSGPGRGPGGNNEKLFF
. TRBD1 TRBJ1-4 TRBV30 TGTGCCTGGGGGGACAGCCTTCCCCCCGAAAAACTGTTTTTT CAWGDSLPPEKLFF
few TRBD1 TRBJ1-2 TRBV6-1 TGTGCCAGCAGTGAAGGGGCAGGGGGCCCTTCTAACTATGGCTACACCTTC CASSEGAGGPSNYGYTF
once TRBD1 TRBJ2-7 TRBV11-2 TGTGCCAGCAGCTCCAGGCCCCGGACAGGGGACTACGAGCAGTACTTC CASSSRPRTGDYEQYF
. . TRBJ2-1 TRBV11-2 TGTGCCAGCAGCTTATATTCAGGCGACAGCTCCTACAATGAGCAGTTCTTC CASSLYSGDSSYNEQFF
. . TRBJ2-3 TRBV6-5 TGTGCCAGCAGTTCACCCTTGGGGGGTTCGAATACGCAGTATTTT CASSSPLGGSNTQYF
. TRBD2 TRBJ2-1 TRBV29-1 TGCAGCGGCGGGGGAAGCTCCTACAATGAGCAGTTCTTC CSGGGSSYNEQFF
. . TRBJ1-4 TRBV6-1 TGTGCCAGCAGTGATCTCTATAGTGAAAAACTGTTTTTT CASSDLYSEKLFF
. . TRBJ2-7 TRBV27 TGTGCCAGCAGTTTATACCCCCCGGAGTCCTACGAGCAGTACTTC CASSLYPPESYEQYF
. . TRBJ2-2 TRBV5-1 TGCGCCAGCAGCTTGTTCACAGTAGACGGGGAGCTGTTTTTT CASSLFTVDGELFF
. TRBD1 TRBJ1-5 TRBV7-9 TGTGCCAGCAGCTTGGTTTGGGACAGTAATAGCAATCAGCCCCAGCATTTT CASSLVWDSNSNQPQHF
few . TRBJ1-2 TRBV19 TGTGCCAGTAGTGGAGGGGATTCGAGGAATGGCTACACCTTC CASSGGDSRNGYTF
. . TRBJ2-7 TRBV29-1 TGCAGCGCCAGGACAGAGTACGAGCAGTACTTC CSARTEYEQYF
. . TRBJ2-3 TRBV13 TGTGCCAGCAGCTTAGCCCTCTTTAATACGCAGTATTTT CASSLALFNTQYF
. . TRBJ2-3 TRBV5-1 TGCGCCAGCAGCCCCCCCTCCGAGAACACGCAGTATTTT CASSPPSENTQYF
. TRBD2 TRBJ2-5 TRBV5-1 TGCGCCAGCAGCTTGGTACTAGCGGGCGAAGAGACCCAGTACTTC CASSLVLAGEETQYF
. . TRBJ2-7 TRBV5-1 TGCGCCAGCAGCTTGGGGGCGGGTTCCCCCTACGAGCAGTACTTC CASSLGAGSPYEQYF
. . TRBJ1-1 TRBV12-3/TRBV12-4 TGTGCCAGCAGTTTCGGGACTGAAGCTTTCTTT CASSFGTEAFF
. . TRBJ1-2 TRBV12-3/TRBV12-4 TGTGCCAGCGGGTATGAGGGCCGGGGCTACACCTTC CASGYEGRGYTF
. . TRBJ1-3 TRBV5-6 TGTGCCAGCAGCTTCGGGGGGCTCTCTGGAAACACCATATATTTT CASSFGGLSGNTIYF
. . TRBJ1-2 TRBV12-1 TGTGCCAGCAGTCGCAAGATGCCGGGACAGTCCTTC CASSRKMPGQSF
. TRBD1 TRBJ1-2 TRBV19 TGTGCCAGTAGGCCGCGGGACAGGGGGCGCTGGGGCTACTATGGCTACACCTTC CASRPRDRGRWGYYGYTF
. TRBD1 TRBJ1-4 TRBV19 TGTGCCAGTACCGGGGACAGAGTTAATGAAAAACTGTTTTTT CASTGDRVNEKLFF
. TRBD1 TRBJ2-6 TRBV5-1 TGCGCCAGCAGCTTGACAGGGGACTCTGGGGCCAACGTCCTGACTTTC CASSLTGDSGANVLTF